Listed here are 21 T cell receptor beta chains from one sample, sequenced in a study of shared clonotypes between healthy human individuals. Generated by immunoSEQ multiplex PCR, the TCRdb table keeps only in-frame clones and is missing some. The sample has some 1,600,000 clones; 95% to 99% are singletons. Input material: naive CD4+ T cells sorted from blood. Subset described: CD45RA+ positively selected. The receptors originated from a man under 40 in good health.

The chain joins TRBV28 to TRBJ2-1; 7 nucleotides line up with TRBD2. CDR1 is MDHEN and CDR2 is SYDVKM in the germline V gene. The CDR3 spans 15 residues. The J segment lost 15 bases and the V segment lost 4 bases, leaving 18 bases of the junction unmatched. The CDR3, as DNA: TGTGCCAGCAGTTCGGCCGGGACTATAAATCCACCGGTGTTCTTC. It translates to CASSSAGTINPPVFF.

The rearrangement links TRBV7-6 to TRBJ2-5; D unclear. Germline assignment: CDR1 SGHVS and CDR2 FNYEAQ. The V and J ends lost 6 bases and 2 bases respectively, with 10 bases between them. The CDR3 runs 13 residues. The CDR3 DNA sequence: TGTGCCAGCAGGAACTCCGATCAAGAGACCCAGTACTTC. It encodes CASRNSDQETQYF.

The V gene is TRBV5-1, the J gene TRBJ1-1; D is ambiguous. Trimming removed 4 bases at V and 6 bases at J, with 22 bases between. The CDR3 totals 16 residues. Germline V gene lookup returns CDR1 SGHRS and CDR2 YFSETQ. Here the CDR3 DNA reads TGCGCCAGCAGCCTGGACTCTACATTAAAGGGCGCTGAAGCTTTCTTT. Translating gives CASSLDSTLKGAEAFF. Combining the CDR3 with reference TRBV5-1 and TRBJ1-1 gives the whole variable domain KAGVTQTPRYLIKTRGQQVTLSCSPISGHRSVSWYQQTPGQGLQFLFEYFSETQRNKGNFPGRFSGRQFSNSRSEMNVSTLELGDSALYLCASSLDSTLKGAEAFFGQGTRLTVV.

This clone is a singleton in its sample. The chain is built from TRBV6-6 and TRBJ1-5, with 7 positions matching TRBD1. Germline loops: CDR1 MNHNY, CDR2 SVGAGI (reference sequence). The CDR3 extends over 12 amino acids. The junction had 3 bases not matched to a gene; V was cut back by 9 bases and J by 4 bases. The CDR3 protein is CASKQGNQPQHF. The CDR3 region has the DNA TGTGCCAGTAAACAGGGGAATCAGCCCCAGCATTTT.

The chain employs TRBV19 and TRBJ2-7; 11 bases agree with TRBD1. The germline V gene encodes CDR1 LNHDA and CDR2 SQIVND (reference sequence). The CDR3 has 16 amino acids. Losses at the gene ends were 4 bases for V and 6 bases for J; bases not matched to a gene: 11. The CDR3 coding sequence is TGTGCCAGTAGTACACTTAAAGGACAGGGGGCGAGCGAGCAGTACTTC. Encoded protein: CASSTLKGQGASEQYF.

The chain combines TRBV9 with TRBJ2-3, with D maybe TRBD1 (6 bases). Trimming left V 3 bases short and J 3 bases short, with 14 bases between. From germline, CDR1 is SGDLS and CDR2 YYNGEE. The CDR3 contains 15 residues. Written as DNA, the CDR3 is TGTGCCAGCAGCGGGGGTTACAGGGTAACAGATACGCAGTATTTT. Its translation: CASSGGYRVTDTQYF.

This chain links TRBV29-1 with TRBJ2-2; TRBD2 aligns across 14 bases. The V and J ends lost 6 bases and 7 bases, in that order; junction bases with no gene match: 10. This CDR3 has 16 residues. Germline V CDR1 and CDR2: SQVTM, ANQGSEA. In DNA form, the CDR3 reads TGCAGCGTCCGGACTAGCGGGAGGAGGGTACACGGGGAGCTGTTTTTT. Residues: CSVRTSGRRVHGELFF.

The chain is built from TRBV9 and TRBJ2-7; the D gene is possibly TRBD1 (5 bases). CDR1 and CDR2 from the germline V gene are SGDLS and YYNGEE. The CDR3 loop spans 14 amino acids. V lost 0 bases and J 3 bases, leaving 10 bases between the germline ends. The CDR3 region is CASSVAGYSYEQYF. As DNA, the CDR3 is TGTGCCAGCAGCGTAGCAGGGTATAGCTACGAGCAGTACTTC.

The gene calls are TRBV9 and TRBJ2-7; D may correspond to TRBD1 or TRBD2 (5 bases each). The CDR3 is 13 amino acids. Germline V gene sequence: CDR1 SGDLS, CDR2 YYNGEE. V lost 0 bases and J lost 5, with 9 bases in between. In nucleotides, the CDR3 is TGTGCCAGCAGCGTAGTTGGGGGACACGAGCAGTACTTC. Its protein is CASSVVGGHEQYF.

This chain connects TRBV9 to TRBJ1-2; 9 bases agree with TRBD1. Germline CDR1 SGDLS, CDR2 YYNGEE. The CDR3 is made up of 15 amino acids. V shed 0 bases and J 7 bases; nucleotides not matched to a gene: 7. The CDR3, as DNA: TGTGCCAGCAGCGTAGCTAGAGGACAGGGGCCTGGCTACACCTTC. Translation: CASSVARGQGPGYTF.

This rearrangement joins TRBV4-1 to TRBJ2-1; tentatively, D is TRBD1 or TRBD2 (5 bases each). V lost 2 bases and J 15 bases, leaving 17 bases between the germline ends. This CDR3 contains 13 residues. Germline loops: CDR1 MGHRA, CDR2 YSYEKL. CDR3 region: CASSQTGLIPGFF. CDR3 nucleotides: TGCGCCAGCAGCCAAACAGGACTGATACCTGGGTTCTTC.

The rearrangement joins TRBV18 to TRBJ2-1, with 9 bases lining up with TRBD1. The V gene's germline CDR1 is KGHSH and CDR2 LQKENI. This CDR3 contains 17 residues. The V segment lost 5 bases and the J segment 7 bases; nucleotides outside the gene matches: 15. The CDR3 region has the DNA TGTGCCAGCTCATATCTCGTCGGGACAGGGTTCTTGAATGAGCAGTTCTTC. This translates into CASSYLVGTGFLNEQFF.

This sequence joins TRBV10-3 and TRBJ2-3, with 10 bases lining up with TRBD1. Germline lookup yields CDR1 ENHRY and CDR2 SYGVKD. With 6 bases clipped from V and 1 base from J, the junction kept 4 bases outside the gene matches. The CDR3 loop spans 15 amino acids. The CDR3 DNA reads TGTGCCATCAGGGGACAGGGGCCGGGCACAGATACGCAGTATTTT. Translation: CAIRGQGPGTDTQYF.

The chain carries TRBV9 and TRBJ2-4, with D unresolved. CDR1 is SGDLS, CDR2 YYNGEE, per germline. V was shortened by 6 bases and J by 7 bases, with 17 bases between the two germline ends. The CDR3 consists of 14 residues. CDR3 amino acids: CASNLGDPGNIQYF. The CDR3, as DNA: TGTGCCAGCAACCTAGGAGACCCGGGCAACATTCAGTACTTC.

The chain has TRBV27 and TRBJ1-2; D is perhaps TRBD1 (5 bases). This CDR3 region has 13 residues. Germline V gives CDR1 MNHEY, CDR2 SMNVEV (reference sequence). Deletions cut 6 bases from V and 8 bases from J, with 16 bases between. The CDR3 DNA reads as TGTGCCAGCAGCCCTACCCCAGGGAACGGCTACACCTTC. Protein sequence: CASSPTPGNGYTF.

The rearrangement joins TRBV7-3 to TRBJ2-1, with TRBD1 matching 7 bases. Germline assignment: CDR1 SGHTA and CDR2 FQGTGA. The CDR3 has 15 residues. J gave up 4 bases and V 1 base, and 4 bases lay outside the gene matches. CDR3 residues: CASSLRTGGYNEQFF. Written as DNA, the CDR3 is TGTGCCAGCAGCTTAAGGACAGGCGGGTACAATGAGCAGTTCTTC.

The chain joins TRBV7-2 to TRBJ2-3; 9 nucleotides agree with TRBD2. J lost 2 bases, V lost 5 bases, and 11 bases had no gene match. Germline V gives CDR1 SGHTA, CDR2 FQGNSA. This CDR3 is 17 amino acids long. Here the CDR3 reads CASSNSGRQLHTDTQYF. CDR3 in DNA: TGTGCCAGCAGCAACAGCGGGAGGCAACTCCACACAGATACGCAGTATTTT.

The V and J genes are TRBV9 and TRBJ2-1, with 7 nucleotides matching TRBD2. CDR3 length: 15 residues. Germline CDR1 SGDLS, CDR2 YYNGEE. V was clipped by 0 bases and J by 7 bases; unmatched bases: 7. The CDR3 DNA sequence: TGTGCCAGCAGCGTAGCGGGAGGTAGGGAAAATGAGCAGTTCTTC. It translates to CASSVAGGRENEQFF.

The chain joins TRBV5-1 to TRBJ2-7; possibly TRBD1 for D (6 bases). Per germline, CDR1 SGHRS and CDR2 YFSETQ. The length of the CDR3 is 13 residues. V was pared by 4 bases and J by 6 bases, with 14 bases between. The CDR3 sequence is CASSKYIGGEQYF. The DNA of the CDR3 is TGCGCCAGCAGCAAATACATAGGGGGCGAGCAGTACTTC.

This clone was picked up one time. This chain links TRBV19 with TRBJ2-7; TRBD1 matches at 8 bases. Germline V gene lookup returns CDR1 LNHDA and CDR2 SQIVND (reference sequence). V gave up 5 bases and J gave up 0 bases; unmatched junction bases: 9. The length of the CDR3 is 16 residues. The CDR3 is CASSPRTGRLSYEQYF. The CDR3 region has the DNA TGTGCCAGTAGTCCCCGGACAGGGCGCCTCTCCTACGAGCAGTACTTC.

The chain is built from TRBV7-8 and TRBJ1-2; D remains ambiguous. Trimming left V 3 bases short and J 1 base short, with 3 bases between. This CDR3 contains 12 residues. Germline V gene lookup returns CDR1 SGHVS and CDR2 FQNEAQ. The CDR3 loop reads CASSFLNYGYTF. Written as DNA, the CDR3 is TGTGCCAGCAGCTTTCTTAACTATGGCTACACCTTC.